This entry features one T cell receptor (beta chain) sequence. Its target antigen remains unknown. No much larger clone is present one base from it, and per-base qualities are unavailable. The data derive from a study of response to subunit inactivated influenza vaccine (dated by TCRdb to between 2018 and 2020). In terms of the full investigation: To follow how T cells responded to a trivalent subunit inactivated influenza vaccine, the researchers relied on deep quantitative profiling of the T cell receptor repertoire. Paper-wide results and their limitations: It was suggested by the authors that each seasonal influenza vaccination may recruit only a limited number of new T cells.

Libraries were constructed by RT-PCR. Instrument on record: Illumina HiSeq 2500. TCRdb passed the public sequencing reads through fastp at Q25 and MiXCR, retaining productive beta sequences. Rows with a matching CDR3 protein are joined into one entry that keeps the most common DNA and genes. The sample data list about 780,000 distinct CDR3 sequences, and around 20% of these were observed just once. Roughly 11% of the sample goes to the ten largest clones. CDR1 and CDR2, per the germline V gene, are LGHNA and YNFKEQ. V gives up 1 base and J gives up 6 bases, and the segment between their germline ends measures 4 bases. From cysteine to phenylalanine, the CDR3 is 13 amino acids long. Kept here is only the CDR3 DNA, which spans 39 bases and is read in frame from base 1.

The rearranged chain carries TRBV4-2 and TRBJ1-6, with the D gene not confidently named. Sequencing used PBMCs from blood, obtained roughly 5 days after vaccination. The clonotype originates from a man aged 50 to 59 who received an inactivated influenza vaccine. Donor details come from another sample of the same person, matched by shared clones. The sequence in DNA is TGTGCCAGCAGCCAAGTGCTTAATTCACCCCTCCACTTT. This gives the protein CASSQVLNSPLHF.